This is a list of T cell receptor beta chains from one sample in a study of control samples from healthy donors and cancer patients. The data were produced by immunoSEQ multiplex PCR, yet TCRdb's version contains in-frame clones alone and is incomplete. This table holds tens of thousands of clones, roughly 86% found once. Sequenced sample: PBMCs. All receptors come from an older woman with lung cancer. The CDR3 runs from the conserved cysteine through the conserved F or W. Fields, in order: V gene, CDR3 length, D gene, clone size, J gene, CDR3 DNA, CDR3 protein. The D gene is left open where the match is weak. Not every row has a clone size; where given, it reads once, few, many or a size class.

>TRBV7-2|15|NA|NA|TRBJ1-4
TGTGCCAGCAGCTTAGTCCCCGTCGATAATGAAAAACTGTTTTTT
CASSLVPVDNEKLFF
>TRBV19|13|NA|NA|TRBJ2-7
TGTGCCAGTAGTACGAACAGCAACTACGAGCAGTACTTC
CASSTNSNYEQYF
>TRBV2|14|NA|NA|TRBJ1-5
TGTGCCAGCAGACAGGAGGGGAGCAATCAGCCCCAGCATTTT
CASRQEGSNQPQHF
>TRBV6-5|14|NA|NA|TRBJ2-7
TGTGCCAGCAGTTTCACCGGGACTCCTTTCGAGCAGTACTTC
CASSFTGTPFEQYF
>TRBV2|14|NA|NA|TRBJ2-7
TGTGCCAGCAGAAGCGGAGCCGCTACCTACGAGCAGTACTTC
CASRSGAATYEQYF
>TRBV5-4|14|NA|NA|TRBJ2-1
TGTGCCAGCAGCCCCTGGGGCTCCTACAATGAGCAGTTCTTC
CASSPWGSYNEQFF
>TRBV5-1|15|NA|NA|TRBJ1-1
TGCGCCAGCAGCTTGGAGGTCACGCTGAACACTGAAGCTTTCTTT
CASSLEVTLNTEAFF
>TRBV7-6|15|NA|NA|TRBJ2-7
TGTGCCAGCAGCTTAGCACTAGCAGAGAGCTACGAGCAGTACTTC
CASSLALAESYEQYF
>TRBV27|13|NA|NA|TRBJ1-5
TGTGCCAGCAGTTTAAATGTCGGTCAGCCCCAGCATTTT
CASSLNVGQPQHF
>TRBV7-9|14|TRBD1|once|TRBJ1-1
TGTGCCACCAAACCGGACAGGGGAAATACTGAAGCTTTCTTT
CATKPDRGNTEAFF
>TRBV11-3|15|TRBD2|NA|TRBJ2-7
TGTGCCAGCAGCTTACTAGCGGGAGGGCCCCACGAGCAGTACTTC
CASSLLAGGPHEQYF
>TRBV28|14|NA|NA|TRBJ2-2
TGTGCCAGCAGTTTCGGGGGAAGCACCGGGGAGCTGTTTTTT
CASSFGGSTGELFF
>TRBV28|15|TRBD1|NA|TRBJ2-2
TGTGCCAGCGCTCTACAGGGGGATGGCACCGGGGAGCTGTTTTTT
CASALQGDGTGELFF
>TRBV19|12|NA|NA|TRBJ1-2
TGTGCCAGTACCCCCTCCTCTTATGGCTACACCTTC
CASTPSSYGYTF
>TRBV7-7|15|NA|NA|TRBJ2-1
TGTGCCAGCAGCTTAGAACTAGGGGCGAACAATGAGCAGTTCTTC
CASSLELGANNEQFF
>TRBV29-1|12|NA|NA|TRBJ1-4
TGCAGCGTAGCCGGGACTGGTGAAAAACTGTTTTTT
CSVAGTGEKLFF
>TRBV9|16|NA|NA|TRBJ2-2
TGTGCCAGCAGCTCCTCGGACGGGAGAGACACCGGGGAGCTGTTTTTT
CASSSSDGRDTGELFF
>TRBV19|12|NA|NA|TRBJ2-3
TGTGCCAGTAGTAAGAGGGAAGATACGCAGTATTTT
CASSKREDTQYF
>TRBV5-1|14|NA|NA|TRBJ1-2
TGCGCCAGCAGCTTGGCCGCAGGGGCGAGTGGCTACACCTTC
CASSLAAGASGYTF
>TRBV5-1|13|NA|few|TRBJ1-4
TGCGCCAGCAGCGGGCAGTTTGGGGAAAAACTGTTTTTT
CASSGQFGEKLFF
>TRBV19|14|NA|once|TRBJ1-5
TGTGCCAGTAGTATAGTTGATATCGATCAGCCCCAGCATTTT
CASSIVDIDQPQHF
>TRBV6-6|13|TRBD1|NA|TRBJ1-5
TGTGCCAGCAGTGGGACAGCTAATCAGCCCCAGCATTTT
CASSGTANQPQHF
>TRBV7-3|17|NA|once|TRBJ1-3
TGTGCCAGCAGCCCTCAAAGCGATCCGGGGTCCGGAAACACCATATATTTT
CASSPQSDPGSGNTIYF
>TRBV5-1|17|NA|NA|TRBJ1-3
TGCGCCAGCAGCGCCGCAGGGGTCCCTTCTGTAGGGAACACCATATATTTT
CASSAAGVPSVGNTIYF
>TRBV28|17|NA|few|TRBJ2-2
TGTGCCAGCAGTTTATTGGGGGACACGGCGAACACCGGGGAGCTGTTTTTT
CASSLLGDTANTGELFF
>TRBV5-1|15|NA|NA|TRBJ1-3
TGCGCCAGCAGCTTGTGGATAGGGGCTGGAAACACCATATATTTT
CASSLWIGAGNTIYF
>TRBV9|14|TRBD1|NA|TRBJ2-2
TGTGCCAGCAGCCCCCGGACAGGGGTCGGGGAGCTGTTTTTT
CASSPRTGVGELFF
>TRBV9|15|TRBD1|NA|TRBJ2-7
TGTGCCAGCAGCGTCACCGGGACAGTCTCCTACGAGCAGTACTTC
CASSVTGTVSYEQYF
>TRBV10-3|15|NA|NA|TRBJ1-2
TGTGCCATCAGTGAGTCGATTGGAGAGTCCTATGGCTACACCTTC
CAISESIGESYGYTF
>TRBV28|14|NA|few|TRBJ1-1
TGTGCCAGCTGCGTTGCAGGGCGAGGCACTGAAGCTTTCTTT
CASCVAGRGTEAFF
>TRBV11-2|13|NA|once|TRBJ2-1
TGTGCCAGCAGCTTGGGGGCCGTCAATGAGCAGTTCTTC
CASSLGAVNEQFF
>TRBV6-5|16|NA|NA|TRBJ1-6
TGTGCCAGCAGTTACTCGGACCAGGGAGAAAATTCACCCCTCCACTTT
CASSYSDQGENSPLHF
>TRBV18|15|NA|NA|TRBJ2-2
TGTGCCAGCTCACGGGACGTATCGAACACCGGGGAGCTGTTTTTT
CASSRDVSNTGELFF
>TRBV27|17|TRBD2|NA|TRBJ2-1
TGTGCCAGCAGTCCTCCGGGACTAGCGGGAAAACTAAATGAGCAGTTCTTC
CASSPPGLAGKLNEQFF
>TRBV15|15|NA|NA|TRBJ2-2
TGTGCCACCAGCAGAGATCGGAGCGACACCGGGGAGCTGTTTTTT
CATSRDRSDTGELFF
>TRBV19|16|TRBD2|once|TRBJ2-1
TGTGCCAGTAGCCCTCTCTTAGCGGGGACTTACAATGAGCAGTTCTTC
CASSPLLAGTYNEQFF
>TRBV30|11|NA|NA|TRBJ2-1
TGTGCCGGCCAATGGTCAAATGAGCAGTTCTTC
CAGQWSNEQFF
>TRBV4-3|15|TRBD2|NA|TRBJ2-7
TGCGCCAGCAGCCAAGACACTAGCGGAACCTACGAGCAGTACTTC
CASSQDTSGTYEQYF
>TRBV4-2|14|NA|NA|TRBJ1-2
TGTGCCAGCAGCCGAACGGGACCGTACAGTGGCTACACCTTC
CASSRTGPYSGYTF
>TRBV9|16|NA|NA|TRBJ2-2
TGTGCCAGCAGCGCTTTTAGACAGGCCGGCACCGGGGAGCTGTTTTTT
CASSAFRQAGTGELFF
>TRBV7-3|13|NA|NA|TRBJ2-5
TGTGCCAGCAGCTCCTCGGGACAAAAGACCCAGTACTTC
CASSSSGQKTQYF